This passage covers 28 T cell receptor beta chains from one sample sequenced in a study of T-cell memory formation after mild COVID-19. TCRdb independently ran MiXCR on the 5' RACE reads; one entry per CDR3 protein. The data hold under 300,000 distinct CDR3 sequences, with around 17% observed a single time. Sequencing was carried out using PBMCs or a T cell subset sorted from them (not recorded which). All receptors come from a man between 18 and 35 years old who had mild COVID-19 (a few samples of this study predate the infection). Cell type and time point are not known.

This clonotype has a count of ten or more. The chain recombines TRBV5-1 with TRBJ2-5, with 7 positions matching TRBD1. The ends lost 4 bases at V and 1 base at J; junction bases unmatched: 4. Germline V gives CDR1 SGHRS, CDR2 YFSETQ. The CDR3 extends over 14 amino acids. As DNA, the CDR3 is TGCGCCAGCAGCCTAGGGACAGCCCAAGAGACCCAGTACTTC. It is translated as CASSLGTAQETQYF. Supplemented by reference TRBV5-1 and TRBJ2-5, the full variable domain reads KAGVTQTPRYLIKTRGQQVTLSCSPISGHRSVSWYQQTPGQGLQFLFEYFSETQRNKGNFPGRFSGRQFSNSRSEMNVSTLELGDSALYLCASSLGTAQETQYFGPGTRLLVL.

This clonotype has just a few counts. The J gene is TRBJ1-1, the V gene TRBV6-2 or TRBV6-3; no firm D call. The CDR3 runs 15 residues. V was cut by 0 bases and J by 3 bases, with 11 bases left in between. The V gene's germline CDR1 is MNHEY and CDR2 SVGEGT. CDR3 DNA sequence: TGTGCCAGCAGTTACTCTGTCGTCTCTGACACTGAAGCTTTCTTT. Its translation: CASSYSVVSDTEAFF.

A few counts support this clonotype. J is TRBJ2-5 and V is TRBV5-4; weak D call: TRBD1 (5 bases). This CDR3 comprises 13 residues. Germline V gives CDR1 SGHNT, CDR2 YYREEE (reference sequence). V lost 4 bases and J 4 bases, leaving 11 bases between the germline ends. CDR3 amino acids: CASSLTAGETQYF. CDR3 coding DNA: TGTGCCAGCAGCCTGACAGCCGGAGAGACCCAGTACTTC.

This clonotype was found a few times. This rearrangement joins TRBV28 to TRBJ1-4; possible D gene TRBD1, 5 bases. There are 17 residues in the CDR3. Deletions cut 8 bases from V and 0 bases from J, with 19 bases between. Germline assignment: CDR1 MDHEN and CDR2 SYDVKM. This chain's CDR3 is CASLRGGRAATNEKLFF. CDR3 in DNA: TGTGCCAGCCTAAGAGGAGGCAGGGCGGCAACTAATGAAAAACTGTTTTTT.

This clonotype was picked up a small number of times. This chain joins TRBV5-1 and TRBJ2-1; TRBD2 agrees at 7 bases. The CDR3 totals 17 residues. CDR1 is SGHRS, CDR2 YFSETQ, per germline. V was pared by 6 bases and J by 0 bases, with 12 bases of the junction left unmatched. The CDR3 spells CASTLRELGSSYNEQFF. CDR3 sequence (DNA): TGCGCCAGCACCCTGCGGGAGCTTGGGAGCTCCTACAATGAGCAGTTCTTC. The full variable domain, rest sourced from reference TRBV5-1 and TRBJ2-1, is KAGVTQTPRYLIKTRGQQVTLSCSPISGHRSVSWYQQTPGQGLQFLFEYFSETQRNKGNFPGRFSGRQFSNSRSEMNVSTLELGDSALYLCASTLRELGSSYNEQFFGPGTRLTVL.

V and J are TRBV6-6 and TRBJ2-7, with TRBD1 matching 11 bases. The CDR3 is 15 residues long. Germline V gives CDR1 MNHNY, CDR2 SVGAGI (reference sequence). The trim removed 6 bases at V and 0 bases at J, leaving 4 bases unmatched. The CDR3 loop reads CASSRDRGGSYEQYF. CDR3 nucleotides: TGTGCCAGCAGCAGGGACAGGGGGGGCTCCTACGAGCAGTACTTC.

This chain connects TRBV7-2 to TRBJ2-1; D may be TRBD1 or TRBD2 (5 bases each). Germline-derived CDR1 and CDR2 are SGHTA and FQGNSA. The CDR3 has 16 amino acids. V was cut by 5 bases and J by 7 bases, with 21 bases left in between. This CDR3 is CASSRRTGLTSNEQFF. In DNA, the CDR3 is TGTGCCAGCAGCCGCAGAACAGGACTTACTTCGAATGAGCAGTTCTTC.

The V gene is TRBV3-1, the J gene TRBJ1-6; 7 nucleotides match TRBD1. V lost 3 bases to trimming and J lost 7 bases; unmatched junction nucleotides: 3. The CDR3 is 14 residues long. The germline V gene encodes CDR1 LGHDT and CDR2 YNNKEL (reference sequence). DNA for the CDR3: TGTGCCAGCAGCCAGGGACAGAAGAATTCACCCCTCCACTTT. It translates to CASSQGQKNSPLHF. Together with reference TRBV3-1 and TRBJ1-6, the CDR3 gives the full variable domain: DTAVSQTPKYLVTQMGNDKSIKCEQNLGHDTMYWYKQDSKKFLKIMFSYNNKELIINETVPNRFSPKSPDKAHLNLHINSLELGDSAVYFCASSQGQKNSPLHFGNGTRLTVT.

This clonotype occurred a few times. The V gene is TRBV20-1, the J gene TRBJ1-6; 10 bases align to TRBD1. This CDR3 region has 15 residues. The V gene's germline CDR1 is DFQATT and CDR2 SNEGSKA (reference sequence). V trimming: 3 bases; J trimming: 7 bases; junction bases outside the gene matches: 6. The CDR3 spells CSARGTGVINSPLHF. The CDR3 region has the DNA TGCAGTGCTAGGGGGACAGGGGTAATCAATTCACCCCTCCACTTT.

This chain uses TRBV15 with TRBJ2-2; D call uncertain. The germline V gene has CDR1 LNHNV and CDR2 YYDKDF (reference sequence). Deletions cut 3 bases from V and 4 bases from J, with 18 bases between. The CDR3 sequence is 17 residues long. The CDR3 region is CATSRSRSYYVTGELFF. The CDR3 coding sequence is TGTGCCACCAGCAGGAGCAGGAGTTACTATGTCACCGGGGAGCTGTTTTTT.

This clonotype was counted between two and nine times. The gene calls are TRBV7-3 and TRBJ1-1, with no clear D. CDR3 length equals 14 residues. Germline V CDR1 and CDR2: SGHTA, FQGTGA. The V end lost 1 base, the J end lost 4 bases, and 10 bases lay between the germline ends. The CDR3 DNA sequence: TGTGCCAGCAGCTTAAATGGACGTGGCACTGAAGCTTTCTTT. Its translation is CASSLNGRGTEAFF.

This clonotype was picked up a small number of times. The chain carries TRBV18 and TRBJ1-5; D might be TRBD1 (5 bases). Germline assignment: CDR1 KGHSH and CDR2 LQKENI. V gave up 3 bases and J gave up 6 bases, with 12 bases separating them. The CDR3 is 14 residues long. This CDR3 reads CASSPAQGGQPQHF. The CDR3 DNA sequence: TGTGCCAGCTCACCCGCCCAGGGAGGTCAGCCCCAGCATTTT. Variable domain in full (rest from reference TRBV18 and TRBJ1-5): NAGVMQNPRHLVRRRGQEARLRCSPMKGHSHVYWYRQLPEEGLKFMVYLQKENIIDESGMPKERFSAEFPKEGPSILRIQQVVRGDSAAYFCASSPAQGGQPQHFGDGTRLSIL.

This clonotype has more than one count but fewer than ten. V gene TRBV7-2 combines with J gene TRBJ1-1, with D possibly matching TRBD1 (6 bases). There are 14 residues in the CDR3. V was shortened by 5 bases and J by 0 bases, with 10 bases between the two germline ends. Germline CDR1 and CDR2: SGHTA and FQGNSA. DNA of the CDR3: TGTGCCAGCAGCACGACAGGCTTGAACACTGAAGCTTTCTTT. It specifies CASSTTGLNTEAFF.

The chain has TRBV12-3 or TRBV12-4 and TRBJ2-7; D is possibly TRBD1 (6 bases). The CDR3 is 13 amino acids. Between the trimmed V and J ends, which lost 5 bases and 4 bases, there was a span of 12 bases. The CDR3 coding sequence is TGTGCCAGCAGTCAAGGGGGTTGGTACGAGCAGTACTTC. It is translated as CASSQGGWYEQYF.

In its sample, this clonotype was seen a few times. The V gene is TRBV5-8, the J gene TRBJ1-1; no firm D call. Looked up from germline, CDR1 is SGHTS and CDR2 is YDEGEE. The CDR3 contains 12 residues. The V end was cut by 2 bases, the J end by 6 bases, with 8 bases between. CDR3 in amino acids: CASSFDISEAFF. The CDR3 DNA is TGTGCCAGCAGCTTTGACATATCTGAAGCTTTCTTT.

Only a few counts were recorded for this clonotype. The chain joins TRBV10-2 to TRBJ2-2, with a tentative D call TRBD2 (5 bases). Trimming stripped 5 bases from V and 7 bases from J, with 11 bases between. Germline loops: CDR1 WSHSY, CDR2 SAAADI. This CDR3 spans 13 amino acids. The CDR3 loop reads CASSRRADGELFF. The CDR3, as DNA: TGCGCCAGCAGTCGGCGGGCCGACGGGGAGCTGTTTTTT.

This clonotype occurred a few times. The V and J genes are TRBV12-3 or TRBV12-4 and TRBJ1-5, with D unresolved. CDR3 length: 16 residues. Trimming left V 3 bases short and J 4 bases short, with 16 bases between. The CDR3 bases are TGTGCCAGCAGTTTCCTGTTAGGAGTCGGGAATCAGCCCCAGCATTTT. Its protein is CASSFLLGVGNQPQHF.

This clonotype appeared a few times. This chain joins TRBV4-1 and TRBJ2-2; TRBD1 matches 7 bases. Germline CDR1 and CDR2: MGHRA and YSYEKL. CDR3 length: 17 amino acids. The V segment lost 2 bases and the J segment 0 bases; nucleotides outside the gene matches: 6. The CDR3 loop reads CASSQHDRAPNTGELFF. The CDR3 nucleotides read TGCGCCAGCAGCCAACACGACAGGGCCCCGAACACCGGGGAGCTGTTTTTT.

The chain combines TRBV7-2 with TRBJ1-2, with 9 positions matching TRBD1. After removal of 7 bases from V and 4 bases from J, the junction contained 10 bases not matched to a gene. The CDR3 loop spans 15 amino acids. The germline gives CDR1 SGHTA, CDR2 FQGNSA. The CDR3 sequence: CASTLDRGEIYGYTF. The CDR3 DNA follows: TGTGCCAGCACCCTAGACAGGGGGGAGATCTATGGCTACACCTTC.

This clonotype was counted only a few times. The chain uses TRBV28 and TRBJ2-7, with D perhaps being TRBD1 or TRBD2 (5 bases each). V lost 6 bases, J lost 7 bases, and 19 bases lay in between. This CDR3 is built from 14 residues. Germline CDR1 is MDHEN and CDR2 is SYDVKM. CDR3 loop: CASRSGAGGSEQYV. DNA for the CDR3: TGTGCCAGCAGGTCTGGGGCAGGAGGCTCAGAGCAGTACGTC.

V is TRBV5-1 and J is TRBJ2-5; D gene unclear. Germline lookup yields CDR1 SGHRS and CDR2 YFSETQ. V lost 5 bases to trimming and J lost 0 bases, with 17 bases between them. The CDR3 has 16 residues. The CDR3 DNA follows: TGCGCCAGCAGTTCCGGGCCAACCTTCTACCAAGAGACCCAGTACTTC. It specifies CASSSGPTFYQETQYF.

This clonotype came up a few times. The chain combines TRBV10-1 with TRBJ1-1; 10 nucleotides match TRBD1. Germline CDR1 and CDR2: WNHNN and SYGVQD (reference sequence). The CDR3 sequence is 15 residues long. The junction had 12 bases not matched to a gene; V was cut back by 8 bases and J by 6 bases. CDR3 bases: TGCGCCAGCTCTCCGGGGGGACAGGGGATGGCTGAAGCTTTCTTT. Protein sequence: CASSPGGQGMAEAFF.

A few counts support this clonotype. The chain couples TRBV10-3 to TRBJ2-3, with D perhaps matching TRBD2 (5 bases). The V end was cut by 2 bases, the J end by 3 bases, with 15 bases between. Germline CDR1 reads ENHRY; CDR2 reads SYGVKD. CDR3 length: 16 residues. The CDR3 sequence is CAISERARPGTDTQYF. The CDR3 coding sequence is TGTGCCATCAGTGAGCGCGCCCGTCCGGGAACAGATACGCAGTATTTT.

This chain joins TRBV4-3 and TRBJ1-2; unclear D gene. From germline, CDR1 is LGHNA and CDR2 YSLEER. The CDR3 length is 14 residues. Trimming removed 0 bases at V and 8 bases at J, with 13 bases between. CDR3: CASSQDAKLGGYTF. The CDR3 DNA reads TGCGCCAGCAGCCAAGATGCCAAGCTCGGGGGCTACACCTTC.

The chain uses TRBV10-1 and TRBJ2-1, with a tentative D call TRBD2 (5 bases). The germline V gene has CDR1 WNHNN and CDR2 SYGVQD (reference sequence). Between the trimmed V and J ends, which lost 6 bases and 4 bases, there was a span of 19 bases. The CDR3 runs 16 residues. This CDR3 reads CASSPGVTTGYNEQFF. CDR3 nucleotides: TGCGCCAGCAGCCCCGGGGTCACAACGGGGTACAATGAGCAGTTCTTC.

DNA of the CDR3: TGCGCCAGCCGATCCGGGACAGGAGGCTACGAGCAGTACTTC. Translated, it gives CASRSGTGGYEQYF. The chain joins TRBV5-1 to TRBJ2-7; 8 bases map to TRBD1. The V gene end was trimmed by 7 bases and the J gene end by 3 bases; junction bases not matched to a gene: 9. Germline-derived CDR1 and CDR2 are SGHRS and YFSETQ. The CDR3 runs to 14 residues. Full variable domain (remainder filled in from reference TRBV5-1 and TRBJ2-7): KAGVTQTPRYLIKTRGQQVTLSCSPISGHRSVSWYQQTPGQGLQFLFEYFSETQRNKGNFPGRFSGRQFSNSRSEMNVSTLELGDSALYLCASRSGTGGYEQYFGPGTRLTVT.

This chain uses TRBV7-2 with TRBJ2-5; 8 positions match TRBD2. CDR3 size: 15 residues. The germline V gene has CDR1 SGHTA and CDR2 FQGNSA. The trim removed 5 bases at V and 5 bases at J, leaving 10 bases unmatched. CDR3 residues: CASSPWVAGMETQYF. The CDR3 DNA sequence: TGTGCCAGCAGCCCCTGGGTAGCGGGGATGGAGACCCAGTACTTC.

This clonotype was counted many times. The chain couples TRBV7-9 to TRBJ2-3, with 12 bases identical to TRBD2. Losses at the gene ends were 5 bases for V and 4 bases for J; bases not matched to a gene: 7. Germline-derived CDR1 and CDR2 are SEHNR and FQNEAQ (reference sequence). The CDR3 loop spans 16 amino acids. The CDR3 nucleotides read TGTGCCAGCAGCAATCTAGCGGGGGGGCACGCAGATACGCAGTATTTT. Translating it yields CASSNLAGGHADTQYF.